This TCR beta chain is drawn from a study of OX40 agonist ivuxolimab in advanced cancers. The table came from immunoSEQ multiplex PCR; TCRdb's copy has only in-frame clones and leaves some out. The sample gives approximately 120,000 clones, 80% to 95% of which show up once; 0.65% to 0.9% is in the top ten. V was pared by 6 bases and J by 7 bases, with 15 bases between. Germline V CDR1 and CDR2: SNHLY, FYNNEI. This CDR3 has 13 amino acids. This clone was observed a handful of times. This clonotype was obtained from an adult with an advanced solid tumor such as melanoma, head and neck, liver or kidney cancer. The chain joins TRBV2 to TRBJ1-2; D is undetermined. Sample: CD4+ or CD8+ T cells sorted from blood, taken in a trial of the OX40 agonist ivuxolimab. CDR3 sequence: CASRRQPYLGYTF. CDR3 in DNA: TGTGCCAGCAGGAGACAACCTTACCTTGGCTACACCTTC.